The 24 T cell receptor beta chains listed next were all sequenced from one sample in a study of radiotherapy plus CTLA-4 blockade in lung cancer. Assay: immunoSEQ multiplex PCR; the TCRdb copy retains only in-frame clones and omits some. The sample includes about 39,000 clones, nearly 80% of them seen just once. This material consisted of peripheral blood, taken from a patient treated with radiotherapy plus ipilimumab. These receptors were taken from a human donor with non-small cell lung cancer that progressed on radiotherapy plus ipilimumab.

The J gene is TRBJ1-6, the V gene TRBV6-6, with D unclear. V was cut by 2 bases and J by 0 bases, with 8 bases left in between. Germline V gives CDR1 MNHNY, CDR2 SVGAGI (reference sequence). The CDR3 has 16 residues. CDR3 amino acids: CASSYGWSSYNSPLHF. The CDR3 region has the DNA TGTGCCAGCAGTTACGGGTGGAGCTCCTATAATTCACCCCTCCACTTT.

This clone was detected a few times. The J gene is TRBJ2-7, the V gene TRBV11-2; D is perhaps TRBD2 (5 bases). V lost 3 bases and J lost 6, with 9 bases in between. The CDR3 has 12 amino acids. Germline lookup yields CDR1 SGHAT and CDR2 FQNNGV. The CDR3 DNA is TGTGCCAGCAGCTTTCCCCGGGGCGAGCAGTACTTC. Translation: CASSFPRGEQYF.

The CDR3 bases are TGTGCCAGCAGCCGAACGGGACCCAGGGACTGGAACACCATATATTTT. It codes for CASSRTGPRDWNTIYF. The rearrangement joins TRBV16 to TRBJ1-3; a possible D gene is TRBD1 (5 bases). V lost 4 bases and J lost 7, with 20 bases in between. The length of the CDR3 is 16 residues. The germline gives CDR1 KGHSY, CDR2 FQNENV.

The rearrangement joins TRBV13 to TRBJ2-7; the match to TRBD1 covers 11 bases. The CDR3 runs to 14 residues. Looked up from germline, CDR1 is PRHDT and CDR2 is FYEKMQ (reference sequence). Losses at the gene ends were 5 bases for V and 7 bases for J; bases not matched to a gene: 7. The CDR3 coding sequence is TGTGCCAGCAGCCAGGACAGGGGGCCCCTTGAGCAGTACTTC. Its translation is CASSQDRGPLEQYF.

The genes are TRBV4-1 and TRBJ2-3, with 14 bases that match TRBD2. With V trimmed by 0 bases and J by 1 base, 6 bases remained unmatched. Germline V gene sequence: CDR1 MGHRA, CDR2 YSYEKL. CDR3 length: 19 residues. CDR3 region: CASSQETGTSGGRTDTQYF. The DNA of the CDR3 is TGCGCCAGCAGCCAAGAGACCGGGACTAGCGGGGGCCGCACAGATACGCAGTATTTT.

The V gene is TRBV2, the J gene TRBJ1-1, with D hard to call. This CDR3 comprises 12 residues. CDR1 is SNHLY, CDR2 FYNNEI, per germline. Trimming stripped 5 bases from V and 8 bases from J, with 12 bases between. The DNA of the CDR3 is TGTGCCAGCAGTACAGCCGGAACAGAAGCTTTCTTT. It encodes CASSTAGTEAFF.

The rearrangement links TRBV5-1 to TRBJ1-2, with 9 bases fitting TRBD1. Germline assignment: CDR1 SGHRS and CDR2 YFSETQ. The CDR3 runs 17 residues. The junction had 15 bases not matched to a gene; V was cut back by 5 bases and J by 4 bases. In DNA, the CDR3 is TGCGCCAGCAGTTTTGCCGGGACAGGGACTCTTGTCTATGGCTACACCTTC. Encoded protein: CASSFAGTGTLVYGYTF.

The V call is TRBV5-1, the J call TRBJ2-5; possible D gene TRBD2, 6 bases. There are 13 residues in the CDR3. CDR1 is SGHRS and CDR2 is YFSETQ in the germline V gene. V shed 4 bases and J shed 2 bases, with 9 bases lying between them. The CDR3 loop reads CASSGAGQETQYF. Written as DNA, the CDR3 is TGCGCCAGCAGCGGGGCGGGGCAAGAGACCCAGTACTTC.

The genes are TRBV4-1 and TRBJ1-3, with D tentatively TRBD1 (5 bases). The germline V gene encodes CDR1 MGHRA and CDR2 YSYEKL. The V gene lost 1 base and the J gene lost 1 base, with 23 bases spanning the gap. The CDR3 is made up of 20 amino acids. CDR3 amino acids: CASSQVVRWWGKRSGNTIYF. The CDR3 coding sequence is TGCGCCAGCAGCCAAGTTGTTCGGTGGTGGGGCAAACGTTCTGGAAACACCATATATTTT.

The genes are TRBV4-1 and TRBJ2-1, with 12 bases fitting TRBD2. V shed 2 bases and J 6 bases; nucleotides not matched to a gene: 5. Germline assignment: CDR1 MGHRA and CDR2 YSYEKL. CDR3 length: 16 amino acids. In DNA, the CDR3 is TGCGCCAGCAGCCAACTAGCGGGGGGGCCCTTCAATGAGCAGTTCTTC. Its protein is CASSQLAGGPFNEQFF.

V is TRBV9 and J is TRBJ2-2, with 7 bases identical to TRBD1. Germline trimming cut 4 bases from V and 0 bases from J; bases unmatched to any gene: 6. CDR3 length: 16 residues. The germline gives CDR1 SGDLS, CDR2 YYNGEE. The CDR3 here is CASSPYRGANTGELFF. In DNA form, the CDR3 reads TGTGCCAGCAGCCCGTACAGGGGCGCGAACACCGGGGAGCTGTTTTTT. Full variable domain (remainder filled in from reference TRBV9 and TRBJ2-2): DSGVTQTPKHLITATGQRVTLRCSPRSGDLSVYWYQQSLDQGLQFLIQYYNGEERAKGNILERFSAQQFPDLHSELNLSSLELGDSALYFCASSPYRGANTGELFFGEGSRLTVL.

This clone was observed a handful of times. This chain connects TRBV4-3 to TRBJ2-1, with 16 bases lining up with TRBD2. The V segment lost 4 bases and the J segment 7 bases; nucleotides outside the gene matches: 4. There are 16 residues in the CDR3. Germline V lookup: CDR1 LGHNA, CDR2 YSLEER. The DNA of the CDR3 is TGCGCCAGCAGCCCGGGACTAGCGGGGGGGCGAAATGAGCAGTTCTTC. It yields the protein CASSPGLAGGRNEQFF.

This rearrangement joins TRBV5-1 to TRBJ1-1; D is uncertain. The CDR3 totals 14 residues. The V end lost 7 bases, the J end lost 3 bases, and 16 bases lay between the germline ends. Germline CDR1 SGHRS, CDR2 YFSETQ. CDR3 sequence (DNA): TGCGCCAGCCAACGGGCGGGCACGGACACTGAAGCTTTCTTT. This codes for CASQRAGTDTEAFF.

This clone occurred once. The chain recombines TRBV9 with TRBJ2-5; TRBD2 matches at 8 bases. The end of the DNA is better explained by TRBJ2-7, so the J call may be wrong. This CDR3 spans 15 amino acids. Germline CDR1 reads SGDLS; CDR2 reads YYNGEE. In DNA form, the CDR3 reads TGTGCCAGCAGCGCGGGGGGGGCCTTCTCCTACGAGCAGTACTTC. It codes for CASSAGGAFSYEQYF.

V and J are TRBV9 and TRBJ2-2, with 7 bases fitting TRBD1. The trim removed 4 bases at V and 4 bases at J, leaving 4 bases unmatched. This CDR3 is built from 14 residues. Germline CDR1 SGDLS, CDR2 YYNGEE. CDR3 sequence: CASSLGTATGELFF. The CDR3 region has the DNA TGTGCCAGCAGCTTAGGGACAGCCACCGGGGAGCTGTTTTTT.

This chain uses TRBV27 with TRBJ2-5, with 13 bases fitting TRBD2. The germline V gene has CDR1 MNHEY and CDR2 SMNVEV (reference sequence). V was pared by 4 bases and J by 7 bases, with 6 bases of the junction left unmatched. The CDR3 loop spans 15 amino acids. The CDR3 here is CASSSLAGGPGTQYF. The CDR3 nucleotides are TGTGCCAGCAGTTCACTAGCGGGGGGGCCCGGGACCCAGTACTTC.

CDR3 protein: CASSLFEETQYF. The CDR3 nucleotides read TGTGCCAGCAGCTTGTTCGAAGAGACCCAGTACTTC. The rearrangement joins TRBV11-1 to TRBJ2-5; D is unresolved. V shed 3 bases and J shed 3 bases, with 5 bases lying between them. In germline, CDR1 is SGHAT, CDR2 FQDESV (reference sequence). This CDR3 contains 12 residues.

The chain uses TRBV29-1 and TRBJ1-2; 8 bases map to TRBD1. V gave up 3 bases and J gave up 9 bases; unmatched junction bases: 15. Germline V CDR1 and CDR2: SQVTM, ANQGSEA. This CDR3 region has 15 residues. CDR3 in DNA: TGCAGCGTTGATGTGGGCGGACAGGGAAGCGATAGCTACACCTTC. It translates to CSVDVGGQGSDSYTF. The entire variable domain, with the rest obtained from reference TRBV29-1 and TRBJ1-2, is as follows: SAVISQKPSRDICQRGTSLTIQCQVDSQVTMMFWYRQQPGQSLTLIATANQGSEATYESGFVIDKFPISRPNLTFSTLTVSNMSPEDSSIYLCSVDVGGQGSDSYTFGSGTRLTVV.

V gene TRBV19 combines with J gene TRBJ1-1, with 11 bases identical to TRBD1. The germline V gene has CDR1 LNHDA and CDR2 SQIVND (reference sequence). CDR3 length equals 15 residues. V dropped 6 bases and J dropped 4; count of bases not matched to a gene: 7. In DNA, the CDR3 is TGTGCCAGTAGAGGACAGGGGGCGCGGAGCACTGAAGCTTTCTTT. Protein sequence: CASRGQGARSTEAFF.

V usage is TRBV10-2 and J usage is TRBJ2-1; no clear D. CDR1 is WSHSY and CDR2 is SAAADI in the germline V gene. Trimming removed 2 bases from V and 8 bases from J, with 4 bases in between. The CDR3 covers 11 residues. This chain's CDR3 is CASSERYEQFF. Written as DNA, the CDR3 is TGCGCCAGCAGTGAGCGGTATGAGCAGTTCTTC.

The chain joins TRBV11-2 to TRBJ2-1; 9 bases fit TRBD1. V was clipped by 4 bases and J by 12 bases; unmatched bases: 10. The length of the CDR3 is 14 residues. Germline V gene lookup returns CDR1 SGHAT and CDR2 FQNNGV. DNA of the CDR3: TGTGCCAGCAGCTCGGGGACAGGGATTCAGGGGCAGTTCTTC. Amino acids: CASSSGTGIQGQFF.

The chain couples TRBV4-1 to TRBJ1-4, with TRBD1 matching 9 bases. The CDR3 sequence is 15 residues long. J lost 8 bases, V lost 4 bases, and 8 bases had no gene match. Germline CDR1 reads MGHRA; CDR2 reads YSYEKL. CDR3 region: CASSPTGQGREKLFF. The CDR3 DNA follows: TGCGCCAGCAGCCCAACGGGACAGGGAAGAGAAAAACTGTTTTTT.

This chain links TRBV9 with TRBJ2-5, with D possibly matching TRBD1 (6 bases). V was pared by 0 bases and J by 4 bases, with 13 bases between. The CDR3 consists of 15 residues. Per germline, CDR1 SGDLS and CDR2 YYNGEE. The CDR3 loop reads CASSVGARGIETQYF. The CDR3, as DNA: TGTGCCAGCAGCGTAGGGGCCAGGGGTATAGAGACCCAGTACTTC.

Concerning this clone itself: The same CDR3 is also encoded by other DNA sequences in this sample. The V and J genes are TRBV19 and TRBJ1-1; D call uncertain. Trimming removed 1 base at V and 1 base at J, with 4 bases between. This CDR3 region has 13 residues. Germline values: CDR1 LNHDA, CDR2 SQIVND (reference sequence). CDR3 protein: CASSIGQNTEAFF. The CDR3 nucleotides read TGTGCCAGTAGTATAGGACAGAACACTGAAGCTTTCTTT.